This T cell receptor (beta chain) was captured by sequencing in a study of T-cell reconstitution after alpha-beta-depleted transplantation in children. Whole-study results and caveats: After one year, T-cell counts and TCRbeta diversity mostly came from new T cells. As was reported, about two months after transplant, alpha-beta T cells came from several hundred expanded graft clones.

Remarks on this clonotype: The antigen is unknown.

A TCRbeta library incorporating unique molecular identifiers was prepared. TCRdb itself ran the PCR reads through MiXCR, one entry per CDR3 protein. The sample records over 200,000 distinct CDR3 sequences, 17% being singletons. Deletions cut 3 bases from V and 15 bases from J, with 21 bases between. Germline CDR1 and CDR2: DFQATT and SNEGSKA (reference sequence). CDR3 length: 13 residues. This rearrangement joins TRBV20-1 to TRBJ2-1; a weak D match, TRBD2 (6 bases). This clonotype was obtained from a male patient under 10 years old who had a stem cell transplant for acute lymphoblastic leukemia, so the T cells may come from the graft donor. The sample here was PBMCs, mostly from graft donor cells, taken 360 days after TCRalphabeta/CD19-depleted stem cell transplant. The CDR3 loop reads CSASTGVLANWFF. CDR3 nucleotide sequence: TGCAGTGCTAGTACCGGGGTCCTAGCGAATTGGTTCTTC.